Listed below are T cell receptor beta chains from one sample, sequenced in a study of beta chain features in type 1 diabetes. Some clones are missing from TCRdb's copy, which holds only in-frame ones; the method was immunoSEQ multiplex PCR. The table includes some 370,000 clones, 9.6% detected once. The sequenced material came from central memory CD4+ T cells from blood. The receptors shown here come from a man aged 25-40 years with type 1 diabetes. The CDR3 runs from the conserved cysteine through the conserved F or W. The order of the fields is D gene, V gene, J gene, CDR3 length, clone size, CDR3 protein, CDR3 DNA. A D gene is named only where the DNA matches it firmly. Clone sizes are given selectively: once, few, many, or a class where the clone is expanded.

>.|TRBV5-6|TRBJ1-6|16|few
CASSLNPPEGNSPLHF
TGTGCCAGCAGCTTGAACCCCCCTGAGGGTAATTCACCCCTCCACTTT
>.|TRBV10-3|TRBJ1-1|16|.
CAISGGWSGTNTEAFF
TGTGCCATCAGTGGGGGGTGGTCAGGGACGAACACTGAAGCTTTCTTT
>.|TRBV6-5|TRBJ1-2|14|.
CASSPRGRGYGYTF
TGTGCCAGCAGTCCAAGGGGCCGTGGCTATGGCTACACCTTC
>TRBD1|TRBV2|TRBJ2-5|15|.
CASSQEVQGLETQYF
TGTGCCAGCAGTCAGGAAGTACAGGGGCTCGAGACCCAGTACTTC
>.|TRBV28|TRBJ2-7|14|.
CASSLGGGGYEQYF
TGTGCCAGTTCCCTCGGAGGTGGTGGCTACGAGCAGTACTTC
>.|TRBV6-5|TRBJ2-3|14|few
CASRVTSTTDTQYF
TGTGCCAGCCGGGTGACTTCGACGACAGATACGCAGTATTTT
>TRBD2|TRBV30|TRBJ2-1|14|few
CAWISGGSYNEQFF
TGTGCCTGGATTAGCGGGGGCTCCTACAATGAGCAGTTCTTC
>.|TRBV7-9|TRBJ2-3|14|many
CASSSPRDGDTQYF
TGTGCCAGCAGCTCCCCGAGAGATGGAGATACGCAGTATTTT
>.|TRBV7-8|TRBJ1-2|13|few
CASSLGGGYGYTF
TGTGCCAGCAGCCTCGGTGGAGGCTATGGCTACACCTTC
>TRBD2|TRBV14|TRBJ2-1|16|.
CASSQDTASGYNEQFF
TGTGCCAGCAGCCAAGATACGGCTAGCGGGTACAATGAGCAGTTCTTC
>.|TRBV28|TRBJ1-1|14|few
CASSTLWGNTEAFF
TGTGCCAGCAGTACCCTGTGGGGGAACACTGAAGCTTTCTTT
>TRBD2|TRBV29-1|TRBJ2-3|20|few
CSYRGDSQITSGRATDTQYF
TGCAGCTACCGGGGAGACAGCCAAATTACTAGCGGGAGGGCCACAGATACGCAGTATTTT
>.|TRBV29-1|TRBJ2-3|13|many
CSVDDSSTDTQYF
TGCAGCGTTGACGACAGTAGCACAGATACGCAGTATTTT
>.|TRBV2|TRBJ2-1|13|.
CASSMPNYNEQFF
TGTGCCAGCAGTATGCCCAACTACAATGAGCAGTTCTTC
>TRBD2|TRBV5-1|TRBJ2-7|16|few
CASSPLGTSESYEQYF
TGCGCCAGCAGCCCGTTGGGGACTAGCGAGTCCTACGAGCAGTACTTC
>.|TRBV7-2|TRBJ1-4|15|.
CASRQDRATNEKLFF
TGTGCCAGCAGACAGGACAGAGCAACTAATGAAAAACTGTTTTTT
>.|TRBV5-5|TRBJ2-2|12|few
CASSSQVGELFF
TGTGCCAGCAGCTCCCAAGTTGGGGAGCTGTTTTTT
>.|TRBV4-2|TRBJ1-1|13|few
CASSLERGTEAFF
TGTGCCAGCAGCCTGGAGCGGGGCACTGAAGCTTTCTTT
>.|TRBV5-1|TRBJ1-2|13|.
CASSLGDNYGYTF
TGCGCCAGCAGCTTGGGGGACAACTATGGCTACACCTTC
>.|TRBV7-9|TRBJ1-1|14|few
CASSLAGTRAEAFF
TGTGCCAGCAGCTTAGCAGGGACGAGGGCTGAAGCTTTCTTT
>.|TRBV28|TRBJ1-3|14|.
CASSLGFSGNTIYF
TGTGCCAGCAGTTTAGGCTTCTCTGGAAACACCATATATTTT
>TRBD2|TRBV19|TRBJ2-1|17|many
CASSMGLAGDGWGEQFF
TGTGCCAGTAGTATGGGACTAGCGGGAGATGGTTGGGGTGAGCAGTTCTTC
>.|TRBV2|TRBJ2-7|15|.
CASSSGQSGSYEQYF
TGTGCCAGCAGCTCCGGACAGTCCGGCTCCTACGAGCAGTACTTC
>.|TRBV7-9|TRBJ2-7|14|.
CASSPERQQREQYF
TGTGCCAGCAGCCCTGAGAGGCAACAACGGGAGCAGTACTTC
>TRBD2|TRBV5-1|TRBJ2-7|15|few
CASSLDPAGKSEQYF
TGCGCCAGCAGCTTGGATCCAGCGGGGAAAAGCGAGCAGTACTTC
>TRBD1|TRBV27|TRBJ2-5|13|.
CASRKTGGETQYF
TGTGCCAGCAGAAAGACAGGGGGAGAGACCCAGTACTTC
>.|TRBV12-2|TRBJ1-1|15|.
CASRLEGRRLRKAFF
TGTGCAAGTCGCTTAGAGGGACGGAGGCTACGGAAAGCTTTCTTT
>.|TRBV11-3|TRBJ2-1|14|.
CASSLDDSPNEQFF
TGTGCCAGCAGCTTAGATGACTCACCCAATGAGCAGTTCTTC
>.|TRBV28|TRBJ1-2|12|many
CASSLSNYGYTF
TGTGCCAGCAGTTTAAGTAACTATGGCTACACCTTC
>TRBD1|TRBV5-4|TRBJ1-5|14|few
CASSLGTGEQPQHF
TGTGCCAGCAGCTTGGGGACAGGGGAACAGCCCCAGCATTTT
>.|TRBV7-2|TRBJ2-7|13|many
CASSVNTGREQYF
TGTGCCAGCAGCGTTAATACCGGGCGCGAGCAGTACTTC
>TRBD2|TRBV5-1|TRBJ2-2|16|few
CASSSVTSGITGELFF
TGCGCCAGCAGCTCTGTGACTAGCGGGATCACCGGGGAGCTGTTTTTT
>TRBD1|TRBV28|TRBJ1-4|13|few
CASSLLMGQQLFF
TGTGCCAGCAGTTTATTAATGGGACAGCAACTGTTTTTT
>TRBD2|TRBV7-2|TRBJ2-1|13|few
CASSFSGRAEQFF
TGTGCCAGCAGCTTCAGCGGGAGGGCTGAGCAGTTCTTC
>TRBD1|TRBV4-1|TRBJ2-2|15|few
CASSQGGQGARELFF
TGCGCCAGCAGCCAGGGGGGACAGGGGGCGCGGGAGCTGTTTTTT
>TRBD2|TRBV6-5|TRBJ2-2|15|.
CASTGSGSNTGELFF
TGTGCCAGCACAGGTAGCGGGAGCAACACCGGGGAGCTGTTTTTT
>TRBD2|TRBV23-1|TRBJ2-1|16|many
CASSQSSGEGRPEQFF
TGCGCCAGCAGTCAATCGTCGGGGGAGGGCCGCCCTGAGCAGTTCTTC
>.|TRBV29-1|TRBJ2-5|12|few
CSVEGTGETQYF
TGCAGCGTTGAAGGAACAGGCGAGACCCAGTACTTC
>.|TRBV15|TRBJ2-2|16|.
CATSSLDAANTGELFF
TGTGCCACCAGCAGTCTCGATGCAGCGAACACCGGGGAGCTGTTTTTT
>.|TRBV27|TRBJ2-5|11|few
CASSFGGTQYF
TGTGCCAGCAGTTTCGGAGGAACCCAGTACTTC
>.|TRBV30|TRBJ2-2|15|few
CAWRAAGGHTGELFF
TGTGCCTGGCGAGCGGCAGGCGGACATACCGGGGAGCTGTTTTTT
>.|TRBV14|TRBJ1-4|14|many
CASSQLGVNEKLFF
TGTGCCAGCAGCCAACTGGGGGTTAATGAAAAACTGTTTTTT
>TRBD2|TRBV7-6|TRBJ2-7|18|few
CASSLEILAGGEVYEQYF
TGTGCCAGCAGCTTAGAGATACTAGCGGGAGGGGAGGTCTACGAGCAGTACTTC
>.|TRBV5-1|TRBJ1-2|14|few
CASSPGLGESGYTF
TGCGCCAGCAGTCCCGGCCTCGGGGAGAGCGGCTACACCTTC
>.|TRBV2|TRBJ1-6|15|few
CASSEGRPSSSPLHF
TGTGCCAGCAGTGAAGGGAGACCTAGTTCCTCACCCCTCCACTTT
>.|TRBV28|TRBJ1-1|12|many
CASSSYGTEAFF
TGTGCCAGCAGTTCCTACGGCACTGAAGCTTTCTTT
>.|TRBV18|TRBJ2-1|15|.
CASSPTESSYNEQFF
TGTGCCAGCTCACCAACAGAGAGCTCCTACAATGAGCAGTTCTTC
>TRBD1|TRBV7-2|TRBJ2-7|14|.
CASRTGTGAYEQYF
TGTGCCAGCAGAACCGGGACAGGGGCCTACGAGCAGTACTTC
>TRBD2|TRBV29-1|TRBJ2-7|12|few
CSVEDGGAEQYF
TGCAGCGTTGAAGACGGGGGGGCCGAGCAGTACTTC
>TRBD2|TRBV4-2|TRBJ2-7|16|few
CASSQGLAGVSYEQYF
TGTGCCAGCAGCCAGGGACTAGCGGGAGTCTCCTACGAGCAGTACTTC
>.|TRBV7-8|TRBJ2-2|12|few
CAARAGPGELFF
TGTGCCGCGAGGGCAGGGCCCGGGGAGCTGTTTTTT
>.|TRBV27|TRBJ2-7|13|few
CASSPTVTYEQYF
TGTGCCAGCAGCCCGACAGTGACTTACGAGCAGTACTTC
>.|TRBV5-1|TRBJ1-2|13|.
CASSLGVQYGYTF
TGCGCCAGCAGCTTGGGAGTCCAGTATGGCTACACCTTC
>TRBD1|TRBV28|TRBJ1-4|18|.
CASIPRTGQGARAGELFF
TGTGCCAGCATCCCTAGAACGGGACAGGGGGCCCGGGCGGGGGAACTGTTTTTT
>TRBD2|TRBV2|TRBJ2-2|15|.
CASFWGLARSGELFF
TGTGCCAGCTTTTGGGGACTAGCGAGATCCGGGGAGCTGTTTTTT